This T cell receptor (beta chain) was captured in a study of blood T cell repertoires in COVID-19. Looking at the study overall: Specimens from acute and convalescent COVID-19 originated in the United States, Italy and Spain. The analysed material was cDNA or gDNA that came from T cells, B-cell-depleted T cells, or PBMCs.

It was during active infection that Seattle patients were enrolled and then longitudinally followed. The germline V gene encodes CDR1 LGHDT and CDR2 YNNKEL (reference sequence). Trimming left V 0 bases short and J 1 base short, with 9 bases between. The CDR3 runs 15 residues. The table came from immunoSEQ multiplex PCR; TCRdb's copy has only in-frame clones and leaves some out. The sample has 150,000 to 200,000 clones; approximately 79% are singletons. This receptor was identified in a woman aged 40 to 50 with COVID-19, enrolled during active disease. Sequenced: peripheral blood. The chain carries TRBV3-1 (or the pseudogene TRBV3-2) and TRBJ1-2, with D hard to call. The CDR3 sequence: CASSQDWGGNYGYTF. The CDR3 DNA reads TGTGCCAGCAGCCAAGATTGGGGAGGTAACTATGGCTACACCTTC.